These T cell receptor beta chains were read from a single sample in a study of blood T cell repertoires in COVID-19. Repertoires were generated with immunoSEQ multiplex PCR, while TCRdb's copy carries only in-frame clones and drops some. The sample holds fewer than 150,000 clones, around 84% seen once. Sequenced sample: peripheral blood. Receptors originate from a man aged 35 to 55 with acute or convalescent COVID-19. The CDR3 runs from the conserved cysteine through the conserved F or W. D genes are given only for firm matches. Clone sizes are given selectively: once, few, many, or a class where the clone is expanded.

j_gene	abundance	d_gene	v_gene	CDR3nt	CDR3aa
TRBJ2-7	.	.	TRBV5-1	TGCGCCAGCAGCGATCTAGGTAGTTCCGAGCAGTACTTC	CASSDLGSSEQYF
TRBJ2-3	once	TRBD1	TRBV7-2	TGTGCCAGCAGCCGGACAGGGGGCATTGGGGGACGCACAGATACGCAGTATTTT	CASSRTGGIGGRTDTQYF
TRBJ2-2	.	.	TRBV5-1	TGCGCCAGCAGCTTGGCCCCCCGACAACATGAGAACACCGGGGAGCTGTTTTTT	CASSLAPRQHENTGELFF
TRBJ1-1	few	TRBD1	TRBV6-1	TGTGCCAGCAGTGAACAGGGGGCGGCCACTGAAGCTTTCTTT	CASSEQGAATEAFF
TRBJ1-1	.	TRBD1	TRBV3-1/TRBV3-2	TGTGCCAGCAGCCACGGGGACAGGCGGGTGAGAGCTTTCTTT	CASSHGDRRVRAFF
TRBJ2-1	.	TRBD2	TRBV6-1	TGTGCCAGCAGTGAAGCCAGCGGGGGGGCTTTGCCATCCTACAATGAGCAGTTCTTC	CASSEASGGALPSYNEQFF
TRBJ1-2	.	TRBD1	TRBV2	TGTGCCAGCAGTGACTACAGGGGACATGGCTACACCTTC	CASSDYRGHGYTF
TRBJ1-1	.	.	TRBV7-3	TGTGCCAGCAGCCCCGGGACATTAGAAGGGAACACTGAAGCTTTCTTT	CASSPGTLEGNTEAFF
TRBJ2-3	.	TRBD2	TRBV11-2	TGTGCCAGCAGCTTAGTAGGCGGGGGGGCAGGTACGCAGTATTTT	CASSLVGGGAGTQYF
TRBJ2-7	few	.	TRBV10-1	TGCGCCAGCAGGTGGTTGGAGAAGGAAGACGAGCAGTACTTC	CASRWLEKEDEQYF
TRBJ1-2	.	.	TRBV4-1	TGCGCCAGCAGCCAAGTGGTAGGGAGCAACTATGGCTACACCTTC	CASSQVVGSNYGYTF
TRBJ2-2	.	TRBD2	TRBV9	TGTGCCAGCAGCTCTAGCGGGGGGGATACGAACACCGGGGAGCTGTTTTTT	CASSSSGGDTNTGELFF
TRBJ2-1	.	.	TRBV19	TGTGCCAGCGCCGTTTGGGGGGCCTACAATGAGCAGTTCTTC	CASAVWGAYNEQFF
TRBJ2-7	.	TRBD1	TRBV7-9	TGTGCCAGCAGCTTGGACAGGTGGTTATCCTACGAGCAGTACTTC	CASSLDRWLSYEQYF
TRBJ2-7	.	TRBD1	TRBV4-1	TGCGCCAGCAGCCCGAGGGGACCGGGACAGGGGGCTGGCGAGCAGTACTTC	CASSPRGPGQGAGEQYF
TRBJ2-1	.	TRBD2	TRBV15	TGTGCCACCAGCTCTAGCGGGGGGTGGGGACGACAGTTCTTC	CATSSSGGWGRQFF
TRBJ1-6	once	TRBD1	TRBV6-5	TGTGCCAGCAGTGACTCACAGGGGAATAATTCACCCCTCCACTTT	CASSDSQGNNSPLHF
TRBJ1-6	.	.	TRBV11-2	TGTGCCAGCAGCCTTGGAGGATTTCGGAATTCACCCCTCCACTTT	CASSLGGFRNSPLHF
TRBJ1-6	once	TRBD1	TRBV27	TGTGCCAGCAGTTTACAGGGGGAGAATTCACCCCTCCACTTT	CASSLQGENSPLHF
TRBJ2-3	once	.	TRBV2	TGTGCCAGCAGTGAAATGACAGTGATAAACACAGATACGCAGTATTTT	CASSEMTVINTDTQYF
TRBJ2-5	once	.	TRBV3-1/TRBV3-2	TGTGCCAGCAGCTCAGGACTGCAAGAGACCCAGTACTTC	CASSSGLQETQYF
TRBJ2-5	.	TRBD2	TRBV29-1	TGCAGCTTATGGGGAGGGGAAGAGACCCAGTACTTC	CSLWGGEETQYF
TRBJ2-5	.	TRBD2	TRBV7-2	TGTGCCAGCAGCTTAGAGCGGGGAAGGGAGACCCAGTACTTC	CASSLERGRETQYF
TRBJ2-7	.	TRBD1	TRBV5-6	TGTGCCAGCAGCACCCCCGGGACAGGCCTGAACGAGCAGTACTTC	CASSTPGTGLNEQYF
TRBJ1-5	.	.	TRBV19	TGTGCCAGTAGAAGAGGAACAGGCCAGTGGCAGCCCCAGCATTTT	CASRRGTGQWQPQHF
TRBJ2-5	.	.	TRBV4-1	TGCGCCAGCAGCCAAGAATCAGGGGGGCCAGAGACCCAGTACTTC	CASSQESGGPETQYF
TRBJ2-7	.	.	TRBV11-2	TGTGCCAGCAGCTTAGATGGGGCCGCAGGATCCTCCGAGCAGTACTTC	CASSLDGAAGSSEQYF
TRBJ2-3	.	TRBD1	TRBV19	TGTGCCAGTACTTACCAGGGGGCAACAGATACGCAGTATTTT	CASTYQGATDTQYF
TRBJ1-2	.	TRBD1	TRBV11-2	TGTGCCAGCAGCCCTATCACAGGGGGTAATGGCTACACCTTC	CASSPITGGNGYTF
TRBJ2-3	.	.	TRBV7-3	TGTGCCAGCAGCCCTCGGGTCGGCGGGGGCGGAACCTACACAGATACGCAGTATTTT	CASSPRVGGGGTYTDTQYF
TRBJ1-1	.	TRBD1	TRBV27	TGTGCCATAACTCCCGGGACAGGGTGGCTCGCTTTCTTT	CAITPGTGWLAFF
TRBJ2-3	.	TRBD2	TRBV18	TGTGCCAGCTCACCCAACCTAGCGGGGGCAGATACGCAGTATTTT	CASSPNLAGADTQYF
TRBJ2-3	.	.	TRBV7-3	TGTGCCAGCAGCTTGGGGTGGGGGACTAGCACAGATACGCAGTATTTT	CASSLGWGTSTDTQYF
TRBJ2-5	.	.	TRBV3-1/TRBV3-2	TGTGCCAGCGGTCGGCAAGAGACCCAGTACTTC	CASGRQETQYF
TRBJ2-2	.	.	TRBV18	TGTGCCAGCTCAGACGACAGAGCTAGGAGCACCGGGGAGCTGTTTTTT	CASSDDRARSTGELFF
TRBJ2-3	.	TRBD2	TRBV2	TGTGCCAGCATTCTAGGCGGGGGGGGACTGTATTTT	CASILGGGGLYF
TRBJ2-5	.	TRBD1	TRBV6-5	TGTGCCAGCGGACGGACAGGGGCCCTAGGCACCCAGTACTTC	CASGRTGALGTQYF